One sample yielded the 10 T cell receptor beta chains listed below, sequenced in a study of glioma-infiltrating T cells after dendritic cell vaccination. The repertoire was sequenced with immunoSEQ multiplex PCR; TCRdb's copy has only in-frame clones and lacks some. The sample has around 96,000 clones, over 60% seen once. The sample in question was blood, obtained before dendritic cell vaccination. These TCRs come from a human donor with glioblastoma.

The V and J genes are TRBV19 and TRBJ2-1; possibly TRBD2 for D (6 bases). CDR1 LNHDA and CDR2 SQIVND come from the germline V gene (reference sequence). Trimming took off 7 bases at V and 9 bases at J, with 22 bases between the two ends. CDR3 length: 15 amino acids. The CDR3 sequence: CASTLPGSGILEQFF. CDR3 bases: TGTGCCAGTACCCTCCCCGGGAGTGGGATTCTTGAGCAGTTCTTC.

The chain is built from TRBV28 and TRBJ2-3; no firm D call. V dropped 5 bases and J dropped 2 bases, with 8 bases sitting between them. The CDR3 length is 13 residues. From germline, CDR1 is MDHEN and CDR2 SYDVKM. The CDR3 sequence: CASSRVDTDTQYF. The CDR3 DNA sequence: TGTGCCAGCAGTAGAGTCGACACAGATACGCAGTATTTT.

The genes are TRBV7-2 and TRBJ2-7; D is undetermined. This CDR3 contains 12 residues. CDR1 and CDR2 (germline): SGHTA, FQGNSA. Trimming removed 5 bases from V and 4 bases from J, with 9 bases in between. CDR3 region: CASSPRWYEQYF. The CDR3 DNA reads TGTGCCAGCAGCCCTAGATGGTACGAGCAGTACTTC.

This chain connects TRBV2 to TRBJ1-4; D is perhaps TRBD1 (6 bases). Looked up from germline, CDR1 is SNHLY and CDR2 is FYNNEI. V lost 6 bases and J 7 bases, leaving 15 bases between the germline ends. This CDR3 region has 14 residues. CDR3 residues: CASSSGAGGEKLFF. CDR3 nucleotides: TGTGCCAGCAGCTCAGGGGCTGGCGGTGAAAAACTGTTTTTT. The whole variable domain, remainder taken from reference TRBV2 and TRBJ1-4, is EPEVTQTPSHQVTQMGQEVILRCVPISNHLYFYWYRQILGQKVEFLVSFYNNEISEKSEIFDDQFSVERPDGSNFTLKIRSTKLEDSAMYFCASSSGAGGEKLFFGSGTQLSVL.

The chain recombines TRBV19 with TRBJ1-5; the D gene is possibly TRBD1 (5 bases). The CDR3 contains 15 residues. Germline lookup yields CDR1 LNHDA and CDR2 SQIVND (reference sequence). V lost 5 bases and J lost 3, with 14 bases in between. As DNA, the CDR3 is TGTGCCAGTAGTCCCCAGGGTCGACTCAATCAGCCCCAGCATTTT. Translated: CASSPQGRLNQPQHF.

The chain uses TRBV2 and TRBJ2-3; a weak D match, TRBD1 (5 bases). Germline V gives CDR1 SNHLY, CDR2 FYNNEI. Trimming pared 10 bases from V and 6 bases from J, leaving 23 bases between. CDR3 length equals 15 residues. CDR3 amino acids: CATHPVRRAGDTQYF. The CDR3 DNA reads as TGTGCCACCCACCCTGTTCGCAGGGCCGGTGATACGCAGTATTTT. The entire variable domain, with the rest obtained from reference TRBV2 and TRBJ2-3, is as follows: EPEVTQTPSHQVTQMGQEVILRCVPISNHLYFYWYRQILGQKVEFLVSFYNNEISEKSEIFDDQFSVERPDGSNFTLKIRSTKLEDSAMYFCATHPVRRAGDTQYFGPGTRLTVL.

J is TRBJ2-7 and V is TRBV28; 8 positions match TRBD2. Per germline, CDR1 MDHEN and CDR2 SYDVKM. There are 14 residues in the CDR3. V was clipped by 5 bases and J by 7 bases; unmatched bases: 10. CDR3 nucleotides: TGTGCCAGCAGTCTCGATCAGCGGGAGCGAGAGCAGTACTTC. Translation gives CASSLDQREREQYF.

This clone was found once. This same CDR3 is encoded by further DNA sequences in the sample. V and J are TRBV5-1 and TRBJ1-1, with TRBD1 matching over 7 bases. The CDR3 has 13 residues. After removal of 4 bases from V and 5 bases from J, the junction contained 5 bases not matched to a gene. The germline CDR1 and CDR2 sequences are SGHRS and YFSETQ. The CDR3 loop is CASSLQGRTEAFF. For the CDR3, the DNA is TGCGCCAGCAGCCTACAGGGGAGAACTGAAGCTTTCTTT.

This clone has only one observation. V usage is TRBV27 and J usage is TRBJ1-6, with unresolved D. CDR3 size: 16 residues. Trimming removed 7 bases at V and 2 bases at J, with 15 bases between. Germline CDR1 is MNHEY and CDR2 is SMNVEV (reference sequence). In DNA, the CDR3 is TGTGCCAGCACCGTGGAGGAGGCTCCCTATAATTCACCCCTCCACTTT. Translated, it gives CASTVEEAPYNSPLHF.

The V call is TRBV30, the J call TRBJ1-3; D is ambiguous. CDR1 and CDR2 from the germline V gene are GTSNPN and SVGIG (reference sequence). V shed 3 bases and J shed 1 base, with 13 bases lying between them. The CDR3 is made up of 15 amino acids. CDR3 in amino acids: CAWRPARESGNTIYF. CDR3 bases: TGTGCCTGGAGGCCAGCAAGGGAGTCTGGAAACACCATATATTTT.